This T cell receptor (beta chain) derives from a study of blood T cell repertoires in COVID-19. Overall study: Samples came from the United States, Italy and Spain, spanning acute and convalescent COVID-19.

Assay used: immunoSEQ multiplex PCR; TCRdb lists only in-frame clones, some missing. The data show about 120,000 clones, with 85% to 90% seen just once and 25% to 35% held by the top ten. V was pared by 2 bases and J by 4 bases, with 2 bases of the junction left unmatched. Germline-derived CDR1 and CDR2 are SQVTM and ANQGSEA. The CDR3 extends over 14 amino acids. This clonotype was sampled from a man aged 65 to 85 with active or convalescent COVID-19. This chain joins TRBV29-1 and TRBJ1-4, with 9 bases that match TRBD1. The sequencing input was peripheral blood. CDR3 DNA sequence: TGCAGCGTTGAAAACAGGGGGCTTAATGAAAAACTGTTTTTT. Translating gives CSVENRGLNEKLFF.